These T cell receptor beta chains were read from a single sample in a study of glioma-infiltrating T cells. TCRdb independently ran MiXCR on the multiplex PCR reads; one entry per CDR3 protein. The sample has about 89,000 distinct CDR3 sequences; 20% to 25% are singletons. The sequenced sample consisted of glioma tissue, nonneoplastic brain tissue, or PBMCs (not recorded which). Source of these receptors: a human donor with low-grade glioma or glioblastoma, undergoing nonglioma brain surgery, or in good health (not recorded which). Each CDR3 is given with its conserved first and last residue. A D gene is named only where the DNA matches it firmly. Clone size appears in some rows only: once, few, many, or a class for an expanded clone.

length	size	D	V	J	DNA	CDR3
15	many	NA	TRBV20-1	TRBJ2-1	TGCAGTGCTGCCCAGGGGCCCTACCGGGACAATGAGCAGTTCTTC	CSAAQGPYRDNEQFF
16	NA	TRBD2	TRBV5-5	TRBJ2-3	TGTGCCAGCAGCCGGGGTCCGGGACTAGGCACAGATACGCAGTATTTT	CASSRGPGLGTDTQYF
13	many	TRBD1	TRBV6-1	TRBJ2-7	TGTGCCAGCAGTTCCGGGTCAGGGGGTAAGCAGTACTTC	CASSSGSGGKQYF
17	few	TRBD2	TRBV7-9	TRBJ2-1	TGTGCCAGCAGCACTACAAGCGGGGGCGGATCCTACAATGAGCAGTTCTTC	CASSTTSGGGSYNEQFF
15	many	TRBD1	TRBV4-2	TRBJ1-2	TGTGCCAGCAGCCCTGGACAGGGGGTGGCGTATGGCTACACCTTC	CASSPGQGVAYGYTF
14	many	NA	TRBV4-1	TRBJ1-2	TGCGCCAGCAGCCCGAGGCATGGTAACTATGGCTACACCTTC	CASSPRHGNYGYTF
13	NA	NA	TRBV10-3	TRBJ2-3	TGTGCCATCAGTCGGACGGCCGCTGATACGCAGTATTTT	CAISRTAADTQYF
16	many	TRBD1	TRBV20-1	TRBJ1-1	TGCAGTGCCATTTCAGGGGGTTATCGCTTGAACACTGAAGCTTTCTTT	CSAISGGYRLNTEAFF
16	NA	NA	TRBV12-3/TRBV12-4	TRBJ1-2	TGTGCCAGCACTACCTGGGGGGCGTCTACTAACTATGGCCACACCTTC	CASTTWGASTNYGHTF
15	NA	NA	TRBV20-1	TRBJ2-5	TGCAGTGCTAGAGAATTGAAGGGAGTTAAAGAGACCCAGTACTTC	CSARELKGVKETQYF
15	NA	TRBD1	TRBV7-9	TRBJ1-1	TGTGCCAGCAGGCAACAGGGGGCAGGACGGACTGAAGCTTTCTTT	CASRQQGAGRTEAFF